The 4 T cell receptor beta chains below come from one sample, sequenced in a study of T cell repertoires in cytomegalovirus infection. TCRdb independently ran MiXCR on the reads; one entry per CDR3 protein. The data hold about 180,000 distinct CDR3 sequences, with roughly a sixth observed a single time. Sample: CD8+ T cells from PBMCs. These receptors came from a human donor in good health (CMV status not recorded). Some clones in this sample may be carry-over from other donors' samples.

This clonotype was picked up a small number of times. The gene calls are TRBV4-1 and TRBJ2-5; TRBD2 matches 7 bases. The CDR3 runs 14 residues. Per the germline V gene, CDR1 is MGHRA and CDR2 is YSYEKL. The ends lost 3 bases at V and 2 bases at J; junction bases unmatched: 3. The DNA for the CDR3 is TGCGCCAGCAGCCAGCTCGGGGGGCAAGAGACCCAGTACTTC. It specifies CASSQLGGQETQYF.

The chain uses TRBV14 and TRBJ2-7; D gene ambiguous. Germline V gives CDR1 SGHDN, CDR2 FVKESK. The CDR3 spans 15 residues. V was pared by 1 base and J by 3 bases, with 13 bases between. The CDR3 DNA reads TGTGCCAGCAGCCAAGGCTCCCGGGCCTACTACGAGCAGTACTTC. This translates into CASSQGSRAYYEQYF. Complete variable domain (other parts from reference TRBV14 and TRBJ2-7): EAGVTQFPSHSVIEKGQTVTLRCDPISGHDNLYWYRRVMGKEIKFLLHFVKESKQDESGMPNNRFLAERTGGTYSTLKVQPAELEDSGVYFCASSQGSRAYYEQYFGPGTRLTVT.

The chain links TRBV4-3 to TRBJ2-1; D unresolved. The CDR3 sequence is 16 residues long. CDR1 is LGHNA, CDR2 YSLEER, per germline. Between the trimmed V and J ends, which lost 4 bases and 2 bases, there was a span of 15 bases. CDR3 amino acids: CASSRTVGLTYNEQFF. The CDR3 DNA reads as TGCGCCAGCAGCCGAACGGTTGGTTTAACCTACAATGAGCAGTTCTTC.

The chain is built from TRBV12-3 or TRBV12-4 and TRBJ1-6; D not certain. Between the trimmed V and J ends, which lost 9 bases and 6 bases, there was a span of 9 bases. This CDR3 is built from 12 residues. CDR3 loop: CASRARNSPLHF. CDR3 DNA sequence: TGTGCCAGTAGGGCGCGTAATTCACCCCTCCACTTT.